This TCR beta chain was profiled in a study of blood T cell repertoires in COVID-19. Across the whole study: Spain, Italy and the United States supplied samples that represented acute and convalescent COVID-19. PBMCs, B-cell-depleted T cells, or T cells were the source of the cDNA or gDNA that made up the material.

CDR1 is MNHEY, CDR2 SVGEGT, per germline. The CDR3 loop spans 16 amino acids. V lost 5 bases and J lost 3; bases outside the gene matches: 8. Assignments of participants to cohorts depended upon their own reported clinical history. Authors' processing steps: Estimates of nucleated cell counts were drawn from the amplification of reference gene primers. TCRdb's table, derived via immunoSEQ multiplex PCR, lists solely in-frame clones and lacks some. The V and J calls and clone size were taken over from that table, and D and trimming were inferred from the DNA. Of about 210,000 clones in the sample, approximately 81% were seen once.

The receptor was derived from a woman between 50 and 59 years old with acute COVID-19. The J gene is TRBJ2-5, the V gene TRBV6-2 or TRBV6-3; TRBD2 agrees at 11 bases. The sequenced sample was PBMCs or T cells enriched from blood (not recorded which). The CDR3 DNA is TGTGCCAGCAGTAGGATAGCGGGAGGGAAGAAAGAGACCCAGTACTTC. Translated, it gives CASSRIAGGKKETQYF.